The 22 T cell receptor beta chains given below trace back to one sample, sequenced in a study of cytomegalovirus exposure and HLA in healthy donors. Only in-frame clones appear in the TCRdb table, and some are missing; sequencing was by immunoSEQ multiplex PCR. The sample includes 60,000 to 80,000 clones, just under 85% of them seen just once. Input material: PBMCs. These receptors all come from a man aged 25 to 40 in good health and CMV-seronegative.

Within the sample, this clone is medium-sized. This CDR3 is also generated by other DNA sequences in the sample. J is TRBJ2-1 and V is TRBV9, with TRBD2 matching over 8 bases. The germline gives CDR1 SGDLS, CDR2 YYNGEE. There are 16 residues in the CDR3. V trimming: 0 bases; J trimming: 7 bases; junction bases outside the gene matches: 9. CDR3 coding DNA: TGTGCCAGCAGCGTAGCTGGGACTAGGTTGCGAAATGAGCAGTTCTTC. Translated: CASSVAGTRLRNEQFF.

V is TRBV6-6 and J is TRBJ2-3, with TRBD2 identical over 12 bases. In germline, CDR1 is MNHNY, CDR2 SVGAGI (reference sequence). The junction had 3 bases not matched to a gene; V was cut back by 6 bases and J by 2 bases. The CDR3 is 15 amino acids. The CDR3: CASRPSGGVTDTQYF. The CDR3 coding sequence is TGTGCCAGCAGGCCTAGCGGGGGGGTCACAGATACGCAGTATTTT.

This clone occurred a few times. V usage is TRBV5-1 and J usage is TRBJ2-7; 7 bases agree with TRBD2. This CDR3 spans 15 amino acids. Per germline, CDR1 SGHRS and CDR2 YFSETQ. V lost 0 bases, J lost 7 bases, and 10 bases stayed unmatched. The CDR3 DNA reads TGCGCCAGCAGCTTGGCCCCGGGGGAGGGGCGGGAGCAGTACTTC. This gives the protein CASSLAPGEGREQYF.

This chain's CDR3 is CARIGQGFDQPQHF. The CDR3 nucleotides read TGTGCCAGAATCGGACAGGGGTTCGATCAGCCCCAGCATTTT. This sequence joins TRBV11-2 and TRBJ1-5, with 9 bases identical to TRBD1. V lost 9 bases and J lost 5; bases outside the gene matches: 8. This CDR3 comprises 14 residues. Germline values: CDR1 SGHAT, CDR2 FQNNGV.

This chain links TRBV18 with TRBJ1-2, with D perhaps TRBD1 (6 bases). Trimming stripped 1 base from V and 2 bases from J, with 11 bases between. Germline loops: CDR1 KGHSH, CDR2 LQKENI. This CDR3 has 15 residues. The CDR3 DNA sequence: TGTGCCAGCTCACCACTCCCGGACAGAAACTATGGCTACACCTTC. It translates to CASSPLPDRNYGYTF.

The chain couples TRBV6-1 to TRBJ1-1, with D uncertain. This CDR3 has 13 amino acids. The germline V gene has CDR1 MNHNS and CDR2 SASEGT. The V end lost 7 bases, the J end lost 4 bases, and 13 bases lay between the germline ends. The CDR3 sequence is CASIIDGATEAFF. The CDR3 DNA is TGTGCCAGCATAATAGATGGAGCCACTGAAGCTTTCTTT.

This clone was recorded once. The DNA for the CDR3 is TGTGCCAGCAGGATTACGGGGGAGGGGGAAAAACTGTTTTTT. It codes for CASRITGEGEKLFF. The V gene is TRBV11-2, the J gene TRBJ1-4, with a possible D match to TRBD1 (5 bases). V lost 6 bases to trimming and J lost 8 bases, with 16 bases between them. This CDR3 is 14 amino acids long. Germline loops: CDR1 SGHAT, CDR2 FQNNGV.

The table lists this clone with a count of one. The gene calls are TRBV5-4 and TRBJ1-2; 9 bases line up with TRBD1. Per the germline V gene, CDR1 is SGHNT and CDR2 is YYREEE (reference sequence). CDR3 length equals 15 residues. V lost 4 bases, J lost 7 bases, and 11 bases stayed unmatched. The CDR3 nucleotides read TGTGCCAGCAGCCGCCGGGACAGGGTTTACTCTGGCTACACCTTC. It translates to CASSRRDRVYSGYTF.

The rearrangement uses TRBV7-2 and TRBJ1-5; 11 bases map to TRBD1. The ends lost 1 base at V and 2 bases at J; junction bases unmatched: 7. Germline V gene lookup returns CDR1 SGHTA and CDR2 FQGNSA. The CDR3 covers 18 residues. Here the CDR3 reads CASSLGTGGRLGNQPQHF. CDR3 nucleotide sequence: TGTGCCAGCAGCTTAGGGACAGGGGGCCGATTGGGCAATCAGCCCCAGCATTTT.

This chain uses TRBV7-3 with TRBJ2-3, with D possibly TRBD2 on 6 matching bases. The germline V gene encodes CDR1 SGHTA and CDR2 FQGTGA. The CDR3 length is 15 residues. Trimming cost V 1 base and J 0 bases, with 8 bases left between them. CDR3 nucleotides: TGTGCCAGCAGCTTAAATAGCGGTAGCACAGATACGCAGTATTTT. Translating gives CASSLNSGSTDTQYF.

This chain joins TRBV7-8 and TRBJ1-6; D unclear. V shed 5 bases and J shed 1 base, with 12 bases lying between them. The CDR3 consists of 16 residues. Per germline, CDR1 SGHVS and CDR2 FQNEAQ. CDR3 DNA: TGTGCCAGCAGCCCAGGAGGTATTTCCTATAATTCACCCCTCCACTTT. Amino acids: CASSPGGISYNSPLHF.

As DNA, the CDR3 is TGTGCCAGCAGCATAGGTCAAGGGGCAATCTACGAGCAGTACTTC. Protein product: CASSIGQGAIYEQYF. The chain links TRBV7-2 to TRBJ2-7; D is possibly TRBD1 (5 bases). This CDR3 region has 15 residues. V lost 5 bases and J 3 bases, leaving 17 bases between the germline ends. CDR1 and CDR2 (germline): SGHTA, FQGNSA.

The rearrangement links TRBV19 to TRBJ2-1; a weak D match, TRBD1 (6 bases). V was pared by 5 bases and J by 5 bases, with 10 bases between. Germline V lookup: CDR1 LNHDA, CDR2 SQIVND (reference sequence). The CDR3 loop spans 13 amino acids. This CDR3 is CASSVTGNNEQFF. The CDR3 nucleotides read TGTGCCAGTAGTGTAACAGGGAACAATGAGCAGTTCTTC.

The rearrangement joins TRBV13 to TRBJ1-4, with TRBD1 matching over 10 bases. V trimming: 5 bases; J trimming: 8 bases; junction bases outside the gene matches: 8. This CDR3 is 15 amino acids long. Germline values: CDR1 PRHDT, CDR2 FYEKMQ (reference sequence). CDR3 in DNA: TGTGCCAGCAGCCTCGGGGGGACAGGGGTCGAAAAACTGTTTTTT. Translation gives CASSLGGTGVEKLFF.

The chain joins TRBV7-9 to TRBJ1-1; D is unresolved. The germline V gene encodes CDR1 SEHNR and CDR2 FQNEAQ (reference sequence). CDR3 length equals 14 residues. V lost 8 bases and J 0 bases, leaving 13 bases between the germline ends. Written as DNA, the CDR3 is TGTGCCAGCCGCCCATGGCAGATGAACACTGAAGCTTTCTTT. Its translation is CASRPWQMNTEAFF.

This chain links TRBV28 with TRBJ1-6, with 7 bases aligning to TRBD1. The ends lost 6 bases at V and 8 bases at J; junction bases unmatched: 13. CDR1 is MDHEN, CDR2 SYDVKM, per germline. The CDR3 runs to 16 residues. CDR3 bases: TGTGCCAGCAGACCCCCGACAGGGAGTAGTTATTCACCCCTCCACTTT. Translation gives CASRPPTGSSYSPLHF.

This clone was detected a few times. The chain has TRBV25-1 and TRBJ2-1; 7 bases align to TRBD1. Germline lookup yields CDR1 MGHDK and CDR2 SYGVNS. There are 15 residues in the CDR3. The V gene end was trimmed by 7 bases and the J gene end by 1 base; junction bases not matched to a gene: 7. The CDR3 nucleotides are TGTGCCAGCATACCGACAGGGATGTCCTACAATGAGCAGTTCTTC. Its protein product is CASIPTGMSYNEQFF.

The chain carries TRBV28 and TRBJ2-3, with D possibly being TRBD2 (6 bases). The CDR3 spans 14 residues. Germline V gene sequence: CDR1 MDHEN, CDR2 SYDVKM. The germline V and J ends were trimmed by 6 bases and 7 bases, with 17 bases remaining between them. DNA of the CDR3: TGTGCCAGCAGGGAACGGGACTTCGGTAATACGCAGTATTTT. It specifies CASRERDFGNTQYF.

This clone occurred a few times. This chain uses TRBV28 with TRBJ2-7, with D maybe TRBD2 (5 bases). Trimming shortened V by 6 bases and J by 0 bases, and 9 bases separated the two germline ends. In germline, CDR1 is MDHEN, CDR2 SYDVKM. The CDR3 consists of 13 residues. CDR3: CASSPGSSYEQYF. CDR3 in DNA: TGTGCCAGCAGCCCTGGGAGCTCCTACGAGCAGTACTTC.

The chain has TRBV2 and TRBJ2-1, with 9 bases aligning to TRBD1. This CDR3 spans 15 amino acids. Per germline, CDR1 SNHLY and CDR2 FYNNEI. With 7 bases clipped from V and 2 bases from J, the junction kept 6 bases outside the gene matches. The CDR3 nucleotides read TGTGCCAGCACTACCGACAGGGGGGCCTACAATGAGCAGTTCTTC. Translated: CASTTDRGAYNEQFF.

J is TRBJ1-4 and V is TRBV5-6, with D possibly matching TRBD1 (5 bases). The CDR3 runs to 14 residues. CDR1 and CDR2 from the germline V gene are SGHDT and YYEEEE. V shed 4 bases and J shed 4 bases, with 11 bases lying between them. Written as DNA, the CDR3 is TGTGCCAGCAGCCGTTCAGGGAATAATGAAAAACTGTTTTTT. Protein product: CASSRSGNNEKLFF.

This chain joins TRBV7-9 and TRBJ2-7; 7 bases match TRBD2. Trimming took 10 bases from V and 3 from J; bases not matched to a gene: 12. The CDR3 contains 14 residues. Per the germline V gene, CDR1 is SEHNR and CDR2 is FQNEAQ (reference sequence). The CDR3 reads CAIGRGGTVYEQYF. DNA of the CDR3: TGTGCCATCGGGCGCGGGGGAACCGTCTACGAGCAGTACTTC.